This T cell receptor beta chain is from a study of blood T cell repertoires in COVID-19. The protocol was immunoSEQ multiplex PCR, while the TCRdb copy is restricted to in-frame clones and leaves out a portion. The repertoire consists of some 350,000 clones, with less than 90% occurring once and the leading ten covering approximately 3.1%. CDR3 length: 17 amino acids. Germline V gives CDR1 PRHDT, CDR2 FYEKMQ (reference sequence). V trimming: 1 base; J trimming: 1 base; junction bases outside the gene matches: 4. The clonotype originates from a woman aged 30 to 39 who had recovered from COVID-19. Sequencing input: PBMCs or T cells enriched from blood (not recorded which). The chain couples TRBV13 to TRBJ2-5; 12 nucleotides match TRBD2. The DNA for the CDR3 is TGTGCCAGCAGCTTAGTGGGACTAGCGGGTTCCCAAGAGACCCAGTACTTC. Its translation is CASSLVGLAGSQETQYF.